This T cell receptor (beta chain) derives from a study of blood T cell repertoires in COVID-19. Study-level background: The United States, Italy and Spain provided the acute and convalescent COVID-19 samples. The analysed material was cDNA or gDNA that came from T cells, B-cell-depleted T cells, or PBMCs.

Authors' processing steps: The authors estimated nucleated cell counts from reference gene primer amplification. This table comes from immunoSEQ multiplex PCR, and its TCRdb copy is limited to in-frame clones, with some not included. The V and J calls and clone size are taken from that table; D and trimming were inferred from the DNA. Among approximately 350,000 clones listed, 70% to 90% were seen once. With regard to this clone: Mismatch with germline at one junction end may stem from a read error.

From germline, CDR1 is LGHNA and CDR2 YSLEER. The CDR3 is made up of 15 amino acids. Material for sequencing was peripheral blood. J is TRBJ2-5 and V is TRBV4-3; 14 bases map to TRBD2. The origin of this receptor is a man in his forties with acute or convalescent COVID-19. CDR3 residues: CASSQDRTSGGHRHF. The DNA of the CDR3 is TGCGCCAGCAGCCAAGATAGGACTAGCGGGGGGCACCGTCACTTC.